This entry describes one TCR beta chain. This record comes from a study of blood T cell repertoires in COVID-19. On the study more broadly: There were acute and convalescent COVID-19 samples, and they came from the United States, Italy and Spain. PBMCs, B-cell-depleted T cells, or T cells provided the cDNA or gDNA that made up the material.

Authors' analysis steps: Cell counts per sample came from amplifying reference gene primers. Method: immunoSEQ multiplex PCR; TCRdb's copy keeps in-frame clones and lacks some. V, J and clone size are those of that table, while D and trimming were read from the DNA. The sample contains about 140,000 clones, about nine tenths of which appear only once. The source is a human donor in a cohort sampled during active COVID-19. The sample was peripheral blood.

As DNA, the CDR3 is TGTGCCAGCAGCACGGGACAGAACACCGGGGAGCTGTTTTTT. It is translated as CASSTGQNTGELFF. J is TRBJ2-2 and V is TRBV5-6; D is perhaps TRBD1 (6 bases). This CDR3 has 14 residues. The V end lost 4 bases, the J end lost 1 base, and 8 bases lay between the germline ends. Germline-derived CDR1 and CDR2 are SGHDT and YYEEEE.